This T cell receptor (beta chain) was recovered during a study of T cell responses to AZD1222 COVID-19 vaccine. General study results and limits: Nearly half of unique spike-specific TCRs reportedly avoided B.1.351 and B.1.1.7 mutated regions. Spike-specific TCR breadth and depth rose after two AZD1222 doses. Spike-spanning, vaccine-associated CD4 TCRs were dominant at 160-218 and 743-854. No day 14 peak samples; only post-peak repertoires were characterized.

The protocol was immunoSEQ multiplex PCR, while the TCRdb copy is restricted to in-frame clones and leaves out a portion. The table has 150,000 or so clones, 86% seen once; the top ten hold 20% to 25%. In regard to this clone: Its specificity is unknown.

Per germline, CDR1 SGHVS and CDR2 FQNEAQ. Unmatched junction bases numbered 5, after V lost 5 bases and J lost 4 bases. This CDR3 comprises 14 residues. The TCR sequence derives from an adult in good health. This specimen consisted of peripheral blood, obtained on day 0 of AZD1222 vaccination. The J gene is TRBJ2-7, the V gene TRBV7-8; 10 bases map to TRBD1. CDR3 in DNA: TGTGCCAGCAGCCTTGGACAGGGGGTTTACGAGCAGTACTTC. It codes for CASSLGQGVYEQYF.